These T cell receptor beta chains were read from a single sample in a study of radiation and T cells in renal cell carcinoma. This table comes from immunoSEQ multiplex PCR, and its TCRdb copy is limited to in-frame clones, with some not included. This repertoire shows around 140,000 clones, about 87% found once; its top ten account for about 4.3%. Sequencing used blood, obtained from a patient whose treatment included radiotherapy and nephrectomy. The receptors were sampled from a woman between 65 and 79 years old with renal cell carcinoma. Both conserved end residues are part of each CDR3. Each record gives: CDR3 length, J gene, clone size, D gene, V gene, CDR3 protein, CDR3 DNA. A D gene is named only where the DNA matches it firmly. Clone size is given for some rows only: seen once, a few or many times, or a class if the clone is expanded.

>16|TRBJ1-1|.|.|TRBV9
CASSVAPTEMNTEAFF
TGTGCCAGCAGCGTAGCCCCGACAGAGATGAACACTGAAGCTTTCTTT
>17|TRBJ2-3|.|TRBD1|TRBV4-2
CASSRSGTGGSTDTQYF
TGTGCCAGCAGCCGCTCCGGGACAGGGGGCAGCACAGATACGCAGTATTTT
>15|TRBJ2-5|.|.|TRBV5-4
CASSSDRGGEETQYF
TGTGCCAGCAGCTCGGATAGGGGGGGCGAAGAGACCCAGTACTTC
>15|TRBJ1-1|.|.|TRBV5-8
CASSLGQRMNTEAFF
TGTGCCAGCAGCTTGGGACAGAGGATGAACACTGAAGCTTTCTTT
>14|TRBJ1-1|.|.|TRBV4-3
CASSPRPRNTEAFF
TGCGCCAGCAGCCCCCGTCCTAGGAACACTGAAGCTTTCTTT
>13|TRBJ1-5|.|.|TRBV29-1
CSVDAGPNQPQHF
TGCAGCGTTGATGCAGGCCCGAATCAGCCCCAGCATTTT
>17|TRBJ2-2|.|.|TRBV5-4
CASSLAKGTRGTGELFF
TGTGCCAGCAGCTTGGCCAAGGGGACACGAGGCACCGGGGAGCTGTTTTTT
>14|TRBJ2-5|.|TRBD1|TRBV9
CASSLQGAGETQYF
TGTGCCAGCAGCCTACAGGGGGCAGGGGAGACCCAGTACTTC
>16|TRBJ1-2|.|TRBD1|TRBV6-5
CASSWRTGAASYGYTF
TGTGCCAGCAGTTGGCGAACAGGGGCGGCTAGCTATGGCTACACCTTC
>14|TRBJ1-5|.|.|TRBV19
CASSRGRQNQPQHF
TGTGCCAGTAGCAGGGGACGGCAAAATCAGCCCCAGCATTTT
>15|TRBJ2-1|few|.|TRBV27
CASSLTGLQLNEQFF
TGTGCCAGCAGTCTCACGGGACTTCAGCTCAATGAGCAGTTCTTC
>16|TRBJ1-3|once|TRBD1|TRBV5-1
CASSLATGSSGNTIYF
TGCGCCAGCAGCTTGGCGACAGGGAGCTCTGGAAACACCATATATTTT
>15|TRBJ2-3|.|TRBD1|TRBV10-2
CASSATGGYADTQYF
TGCGCCAGCAGCGCCACAGGGGGTTATGCAGATACGCAGTATTTT
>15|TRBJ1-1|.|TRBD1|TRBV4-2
CASSQASGTGYEAFF
TGTGCCAGCAGCCAAGCCTCTGGGACAGGATATGAAGCTTTCTTT
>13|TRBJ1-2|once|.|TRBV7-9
CASSFGQSYGYTF
TGTGCCAGCAGCTTCGGACAGTCCTATGGCTACACCTTC
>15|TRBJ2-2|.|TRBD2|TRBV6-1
CASSESRLATGELFF
TGTGCCAGCAGTGAATCCCGACTAGCTACCGGGGAGCTGTTTTTT
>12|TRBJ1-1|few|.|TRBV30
CAWRRGLTEAFF
TGTGCCTGGAGGAGGGGCCTCACTGAAGCTTTCTTT
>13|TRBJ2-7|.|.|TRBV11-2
CASTSSSDYEQYF
TGTGCCAGCACCTCGTCGAGTGACTACGAGCAGTACTTC
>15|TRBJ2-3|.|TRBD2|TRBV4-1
CASRGQGLGTDTQYF
TGCGCCAGCAGGGGGCAGGGACTAGGTACAGATACGCAGTATTTT
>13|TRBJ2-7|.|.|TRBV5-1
CASSLSSAYEQYF
TGCGCCAGCAGCTTGTCTAGCGCCTACGAGCAGTACTTC
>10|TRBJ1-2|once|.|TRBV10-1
CASRHDSPIF
TGCGCCAGCAGACATGACAGCCCAATCTTC
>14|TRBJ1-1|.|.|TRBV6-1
CASSEAPGVTEAFF
TGTGCCAGCAGTGAAGCCCCAGGGGTCACTGAAGCTTTCTTT
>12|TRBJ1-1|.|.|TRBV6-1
CASTQVATEAFF
TGTGCCAGCACCCAAGTTGCCACTGAAGCTTTCTTT
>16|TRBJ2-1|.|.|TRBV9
CASSPRDLPYVNEQFF
TGTGCCAGCAGCCCCCGGGACTTACCCTATGTCAATGAGCAGTTCTTC
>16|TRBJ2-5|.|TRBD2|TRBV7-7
CASSLARTGGTETQYF
TGTGCTAGCAGCTTAGCGAGAACGGGGGGGACTGAGACCCAGTACTTC
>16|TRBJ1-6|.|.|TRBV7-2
CASSMRTQGSGSPLHF
TGTGCCAGCAGCATGCGGACACAGGGATCTGGTTCACCCCTCCACTTT
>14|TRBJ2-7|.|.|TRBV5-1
CASSLLTTSYEQYF
TGCGCCAGCAGCTTACTGACTACCTCCTACGAGCAGTACTTC
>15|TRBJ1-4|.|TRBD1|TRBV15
CATSGSRQGGEKLFF
TGTGCCACCAGCGGATCAAGACAGGGAGGCGAAAAACTGTTTTTT
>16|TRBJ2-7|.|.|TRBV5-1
CASSLSPGLHVSEQYF
TGCGCCAGCAGCTTGTCACCCGGACTGCACGTTTCCGAGCAGTACTTC
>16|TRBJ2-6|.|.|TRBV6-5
CASSYSAVAGANVLTF
TGTGCCAGCAGTTACTCGGCTGTGGCTGGGGCCAACGTCCTGACTTTC
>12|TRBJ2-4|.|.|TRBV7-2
CASSSRVTIQYF
TGTGCCAGCAGCTCCAGGGTCACCATTCAGTACTTC
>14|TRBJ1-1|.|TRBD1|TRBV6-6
CASSRQGRDTEAFF
TGTGCCAGCAGCCGACAGGGCAGGGACACTGAAGCTTTCTTT
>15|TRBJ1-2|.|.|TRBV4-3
CASSQEGQGLSGYTF
TGCGCCAGCAGCCAAGAGGGCCAGGGGCTCTCTGGCTACACCTTC
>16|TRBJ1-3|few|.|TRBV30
CAWSLFGRASGNTIYF
TGTGCCTGGAGTCTCTTTGGCAGGGCTAGTGGAAACACCATATATTTT
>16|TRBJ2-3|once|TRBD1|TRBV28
CASSLGTGPKTDTQYF
TGTGCCAGCAGTTTGGGGACAGGGCCCAAAACAGATACGCAGTATTTT
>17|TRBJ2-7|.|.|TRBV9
CASSVSGGGSRSYEQYF
TGTGCCAGCAGCGTAAGTGGAGGGGGTAGCCGCTCCTACGAGCAGTACTTC
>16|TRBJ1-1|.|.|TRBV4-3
CASSQAIGGVGTEAFF
TGCGCCAGCAGCCAGGCGATCGGGGGGGTGGGCACTGAAGCTTTCTTT
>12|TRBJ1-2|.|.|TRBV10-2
CASSDGRYGYTF
TGCGCCAGCAGTGACGGACGGTATGGCTACACCTTC
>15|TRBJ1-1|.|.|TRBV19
CASSIEGVGGTEAFF
TGTGCCAGTAGTATAGAGGGGGTTGGCGGCACTGAAGCTTTCTTT
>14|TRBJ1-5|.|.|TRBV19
CASSTPYSNQPQHF
TGTGCCAGTAGCACCCCCTATAGCAATCAGCCCCAGCATTTT
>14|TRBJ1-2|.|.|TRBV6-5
CASSPVGVVYGYTF
TGTGCCAGCAGTCCTGTGGGGGTGGTCTATGGCTACACCTTC
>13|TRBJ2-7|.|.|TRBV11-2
CASRTSGRVEQYF
TGTGCCAGCCGCACCTCCGGAAGGGTCGAGCAGTACTTC
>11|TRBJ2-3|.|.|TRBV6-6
CASSMTDTQYF
TGTGCCAGCAGTATGACGGATACGCAGTATTTT
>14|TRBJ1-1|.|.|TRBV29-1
CSVLGGVRNTEAFF
TGCAGCGTGCTTGGGGGGGTTAGGAACACTGAAGCTTTCTTT